A selection of T cell receptor beta chains follows, all from one sample in a study of human T cells and chemical hapten exposure. TCRdb called the RACE reads again in MiXCR, with one record for every CDR3 protein. The sample lists around 380,000 distinct CDR3 sequences; 4.8% were seen once. Here the sequenced sample was whole blood, taken in connection with sensitization to the hapten diphenylcyclopropenone (DPC). These TCRs come from a woman aged 45-65 years with alopecia areata. Some clones in this sample may be carry-over from other donors' samples. Each CDR3 is given with its conserved first and last residue. Each record gives: D gene, J gene, CDR3 length, V gene, clone size, CDR3 protein, CDR3 DNA. The D gene is left open where the match is weak. A row's size may be missing; if present it is once, few, many or a size class.

D: .
J: TRBJ2-3
length: 15
V: TRBV27
size: few
CDR3: CASSLWIGYADTQYF
DNA: TGTGCCAGCAGTTTATGGATAGGGTATGCAGATACGCAGTATTTT

D: TRBD1
J: TRBJ2-5
length: 15
V: TRBV7-9
size: many
CDR3: CASSSPGQGVKTQYF
DNA: TGTGCCAGCAGCTCGCCGGGACAGGGGGTAAAGACCCAGTACTTC

D: TRBD2
J: TRBJ2-1
length: 16
V: TRBV11-2
size: many
CDR3: CASSLDRLAGGGEQFF
DNA: TGTGCCAGCAGCTTAGATCGCCTAGCGGGAGGGGGTGAGCAGTTCTTC

D: .
J: TRBJ1-4
length: 14
V: TRBV6-6
size: many
CDR3: CASSFPEGGEKLFF
DNA: TGTGCCAGCAGTTTCCCAGAAGGAGGGGAAAAACTGTTTTTT

D: TRBD2
J: TRBJ2-2
length: 15
V: TRBV11-3
size: .
CDR3: CASSLGGRNTGELFF
DNA: TGTGCCAGCAGCTTAGGCGGGAGGAACACCGGGGAGCTGTTTTTT

D: TRBD1
J: TRBJ1-5
length: 17
V: TRBV18
size: many
CDR3: CASSTLPGTGSNQPQHF
DNA: TGTGCCAGCTCGACCCTCCCCGGGACAGGAAGCAATCAGCCCCAGCATTTT

D: TRBD2
J: TRBJ2-7
length: 13
V: TRBV5-1
size: once
CDR3: CASSASGVYEQYF
DNA: TGCGCCAGCAGTGCTAGCGGGGTTTACGAGCAGTACTTC

D: .
J: TRBJ1-6
length: 17
V: TRBV6-1
size: few
CDR3: CASSEARGFSYNSPLHF
DNA: TGTGCCAGCAGTGAAGCTCGCGGATTCTCCTATAATTCACCCCTCCACTTT

D: TRBD1
J: TRBJ1-1
length: 14
V: TRBV27
size: .
CDR3: CASSPIRDSLEAFF
DNA: TGTGCCAGCAGTCCTATCCGGGACAGCCTTGAAGCTTTCTTT

D: .
J: TRBJ1-2
length: 12
V: TRBV2
size: many
CDR3: CASSEAWGGYTF
DNA: TGTGCCAGCAGTGAAGCGTGGGGTGGCTACACCTTC

D: TRBD1
J: TRBJ1-1
length: 12
V: TRBV5-6
size: few
CDR3: CASRRTGGEAFF
DNA: TGTGCCAGCAGGAGGACAGGGGGTGAAGCTTTCTTT

D: TRBD1
J: TRBJ2-7
length: 15
V: TRBV28
size: .
CDR3: CASSLLQGSPREQYF
DNA: TGTGCCAGCAGTTTATTACAGGGGAGCCCTCGCGAGCAGTACTTC

D: TRBD1
J: TRBJ1-2
length: 11
V: TRBV20-1
size: .
CDR3: CSASTGGLYTF
DNA: TGCAGTGCTAGTACAGGGGGTCTATACACCTTC

D: .
J: TRBJ2-5
length: 14
V: TRBV6-6
size: .
CDR3: CASSYAGTQETQYF
DNA: TGTGCCAGCAGTTACGCCGGGACCCAAGAGACCCAGTACTTC

D: .
J: TRBJ2-1
length: 16
V: TRBV14
size: few
CDR3: CASSQEWGLWGNEQFF
DNA: TGTGCCAGCAGCCAAGAATGGGGCTTGTGGGGCAATGAGCAGTTCTTC

D: TRBD1
J: TRBJ1-1
length: 15
V: TRBV5-1
size: few
CDR3: CASSLVSQGGTEAFF
DNA: TGCGCCAGCAGCTTGGTATCACAGGGGGGCACTGAAGCTTTCTTT

D: TRBD2
J: TRBJ2-7
length: 15
V: TRBV20-1
size: many
CDR3: CSARPSGRAFDEQYF
DNA: TGCAGTGCTAGGCCTAGCGGGAGGGCTTTCGACGAGCAGTACTTC

D: TRBD2
J: TRBJ2-3
length: 17
V: TRBV7-9
size: many
CDR3: CASSLLTSGSGADTQYF
DNA: TGTGCCAGCAGCCTACTGACTAGCGGGAGTGGGGCAGATACGCAGTATTTT

D: TRBD2
J: TRBJ2-5
length: 16
V: TRBV6-5
size: many
CDR3: CASSPTRTSGEETQYF
DNA: TGTGCCAGCAGCCCTACTAGGACTAGCGGGGAGGAGACCCAGTACTTC

D: .
J: TRBJ2-3
length: 15
V: TRBV27
size: few
CDR3: CASSFRVLGTDTQYF
DNA: TGTGCCAGCAGTTTCAGGGTTCTTGGCACAGATACGCAGTATTTT

D: .
J: TRBJ2-7
length: 13
V: TRBV4-3
size: .
CDR3: CASSASGVGEQYF
DNA: TGCGCCAGCAGTGCGTCCGGGGTCGGCGAGCAGTACTTC

D: .
J: TRBJ2-2
length: 16
V: TRBV3-1
size: .
CDR3: CASSPARGLNTGELFF
DNA: TGTGCCAGCAGCCCTGCGAGGGGCCTGAACACCGGGGAGCTGTTTTTT

D: TRBD2
J: TRBJ2-5
length: 13
V: TRBV11-2
size: many
CDR3: CAISGGAGETQYF
DNA: TGTGCCATAAGCGGGGGGGCCGGGGAGACCCAGTACTTC

D: .
J: TRBJ2-7
length: 14
V: TRBV7-8
size: .
CDR3: CASSLGVLSYEQYF
DNA: TGTGCCAGCAGCTTAGGGGTACTGTCCTACGAGCAGTACTTC

D: TRBD1
J: TRBJ2-1
length: 15
V: TRBV10-3
size: few
CDR3: CAISPDRGVDTEQFF
DNA: TGTGCCATCAGCCCGGACAGGGGTGTGGATACTGAGCAGTTCTTC

D: TRBD1
J: TRBJ1-1
length: 17
V: TRBV4-1
size: few
CDR3: CASSQWPKTGLNTEAFF
DNA: TGCGCCAGCAGCCAATGGCCGAAGACAGGGTTAAACACTGAAGCTTTCTTT

D: .
J: TRBJ2-2
length: 14
V: TRBV20-1
size: many
CDR3: CSARTGSGTGELFF
DNA: TGCAGTGCTCGTACCGGGTCCGGAACCGGGGAGCTGTTTTTT

D: TRBD2
J: TRBJ2-5
length: 15
V: TRBV28
size: few
CDR3: CASTPPGGELETQYF
DNA: TGTGCCAGCACCCCTCCGGGGGGTGAGCTTGAGACCCAGTACTTC

D: TRBD1
J: TRBJ1-6
length: 16
V: TRBV7-8
size: many
CDR3: CASSPVGQGYNSPLHF
DNA: TGTGCCAGCAGCCCCGTCGGACAGGGGTATAATTCACCCCTCCACTTT

D: TRBD1
J: TRBJ2-7
length: 14
V: TRBV29-1
size: few
CDR3: CSVAFPGGPYEQYF
DNA: TGCAGCGTCGCTTTCCCAGGGGGACCCTACGAGCAGTACTTC

D: TRBD1
J: TRBJ2-7
length: 14
V: TRBV6-5
size: .
CDR3: CASSLGQGPSEQYF
DNA: TGTGCCAGCAGTCTGGGACAGGGTCCTAGCGAGCAGTACTTC

D: TRBD1
J: TRBJ1-1
length: 14
V: TRBV12-3/TRBV12-4
size: few
CDR3: CASRRTGAYTEAFF
DNA: TGTGCCAGCAGGCGGACAGGGGCGTACACTGAAGCTTTCTTT

D: TRBD1
J: TRBJ1-5
length: 19
V: TRBV5-1
size: few
CDR3: CASSLADRFRDPGNQPQHF
DNA: TGCGCCAGCAGCTTGGCGGACAGGTTCAGGGATCCAGGAAATCAGCCCCAGCATTTT

D: TRBD1
J: TRBJ1-6
length: 16
V: TRBV5-1
size: many
CDR3: CASSWSSGTANSPLHF
DNA: TGCGCCAGCAGCTGGAGTTCTGGGACAGCCAATTCACCCCTCCACTTT

D: .
J: TRBJ2-6
length: 17
V: TRBV6-1
size: .
CDR3: CASSEALPGSGANVLTF
DNA: TGTGCCAGCAGTGAAGCGCTTCCCGGGTCTGGGGCCAACGTCCTGACTTTC

D: TRBD1
J: TRBJ2-2
length: 16
V: TRBV18
size: many
CDR3: CASSPPGQGTTGELFF
DNA: TGTGCCAGCTCACCCCCGGGACAGGGAACCACCGGGGAGCTGTTTTTT

D: TRBD1
J: TRBJ1-1
length: 14
V: TRBV10-3
size: many
CDR3: CAISESNRTGKAFF
DNA: TGTGCCATCAGTGAGTCGAACAGGACAGGGAAAGCTTTCTTT

D: TRBD1
J: TRBJ2-1
length: 12
V: TRBV19
size: many
CDR3: CASSLSGGEQFF
DNA: TGTGCCAGTAGCCTTTCAGGGGGTGAGCAGTTCTTC

D: .
J: TRBJ2-3
length: 14
V: TRBV20-1
size: many
CDR3: CSASTGGATDTQYF
DNA: TGCAGTGCAAGTACCGGGGGCGCGACAGATACGCAGTATTTT

D: TRBD1
J: TRBJ2-5
length: 18
V: TRBV6-6
size: few
CDR3: CASSQGDRGRGSRETQYF
DNA: TGTGCCAGCAGTCAAGGTGACAGGGGGAGGGGTTCGAGAGAGACCCAGTACTTC

D: .
J: TRBJ2-3
length: 14
V: TRBV29-1
size: few
CDR3: CSVESTARTDTQYF
DNA: TGCAGCGTTGAATCGACCGCCCGCACAGATACGCAGTATTTT

D: .
J: TRBJ1-5
length: 14
V: TRBV29-1
size: many
CDR3: CSVVGDNSNQPQHF
DNA: TGCAGCGTTGTGGGGGACAATAGCAATCAGCCCCAGCATTTT

D: .
J: TRBJ1-2
length: 14
V: TRBV5-4
size: many
CDR3: CASSFTGMVYGYTF
DNA: TGTGCCAGCAGCTTCACAGGGATGGTTTATGGCTACACCTTC

D: TRBD1
J: TRBJ1-1
length: 14
V: TRBV11-2
size: many
CDR3: CASSSLRTGLEAFF
DNA: TGTGCCAGCAGCTCCCTTAGGACAGGGCTTGAAGCTTTCTTT

D: .
J: TRBJ1-2
length: 13
V: TRBV25-1
size: .
CDR3: CASSLEGGYGYTF
DNA: TGTGCCAGCAGTCTAGAGGGGGGATATGGCTACACCTTC

D: TRBD2
J: TRBJ2-1
length: 12
V: TRBV29-1
size: few
CDR3: CSVDAGGNEQFF
DNA: TGCAGCGTTGACGCGGGGGGTAATGAGCAGTTCTTC

D: .
J: TRBJ1-6
length: 13
V: TRBV20-1
size: many
CDR3: CSARGRVDSPLHF
DNA: TGCAGTGCTAGAGGCAGGGTGGACTCACCCCTCCACTTT

D: .
J: TRBJ2-3
length: 14
V: TRBV2
size: .
CDR3: CASSSGDVADTQYF
DNA: TGTGCCAGCAGTTCGGGGGATGTCGCAGATACGCAGTATTTT

D: TRBD2
J: TRBJ2-1
length: 15
V: TRBV7-2
size: few
CDR3: CASSSASGGVDEQFF
DNA: TGTGCCAGCAGCTCCGCTAGCGGGGGGGTGGATGAGCAGTTCTTC

D: .
J: TRBJ1-1
length: 15
V: TRBV28
size: many
CDR3: CASSLGRTPNTEAFF
DNA: TGTGCCAGCAGTTTGGGGCGGACACCGAACACTGAAGCTTTCTTT

D: .
J: TRBJ2-7
length: 14
V: TRBV2
size: .
CDR3: CASTTGGRAYEQYF
DNA: TGTGCCAGCACCACAGGGGGGAGGGCCTACGAGCAGTACTTC

D: .
J: TRBJ2-7
length: 12
V: TRBV18
size: many
CDR3: CASSPDAYEQYF
DNA: TGTGCCAGCTCACCGGACGCCTACGAGCAGTACTTC

D: .
J: TRBJ2-6
length: 15
V: TRBV27
size: few
CDR3: CASSSAGSGANVLTF
DNA: TGTGCCAGCAGTTCGGCTGGTTCTGGGGCCAACGTCCTGACTTTC

D: TRBD1
J: TRBJ1-6
length: 15
V: TRBV6-2/TRBV6-3
size: many
CDR3: CASSPDRAENSPLHF
DNA: TGTGCCAGCAGTCCCGACAGGGCGGAGAATTCACCCCTCCACTTT

D: .
J: TRBJ1-2
length: 15
V: TRBV7-2
size: few
CDR3: CASCLASGANYGYTF
DNA: TGTGCCAGCTGCTTGGCTAGCGGAGCTAACTATGGCTACACCTTC

D: .
J: TRBJ2-5
length: 14
V: TRBV12-3/TRBV12-4
size: .
CDR3: CASSFSGFRETQYF
DNA: TGTGCCAGCAGTTTTTCAGGCTTTCGAGAGACCCAGTACTTC

D: TRBD1
J: TRBJ1-1
length: 13
V: TRBV5-1
size: .
CDR3: CASSSGTGLEAFF
DNA: TGCGCCAGCAGCTCCGGGACAGGCCTCGAAGCTTTCTTT